The clone carrying this TCR beta chain was recorded many times. Its antigen is unidentified. Documented time point: healthy volunteer bleed at 2 weeks. Extraction yielded total RNA from whole blood (unfractionated). This specimen belongs to a study of human T cells and chemical hapten exposure. Study-level information: TCR yields differed between samples (mainly from small differences in pooled library volume). Broader study findings: With DPC sensitization, TCRs exceeding 1 in 1000 frequency showed no change.

Library preparation tagged each individual cDNA molecule with a unique molecular identifier. Original methodology: A per-sample median of roughly 96,000 TCRs was observed, with counts ranging from about 20,000 to 750,000. MiXCR, applied by TCRdb to the RACE reads, yields one record per CDR3 protein. In this record, the V and J calls reflect TCRdb's handling and not the investigators' own analysis. In the table there are 130,000 or so distinct CDR3 sequences, approximately 10% of which are singletons. The material sequenced was whole blood. This TCR came from a male donor in good health. Some clones in this sample may be carry-over from other donors' samples.

Here the CDR3 DNA reads TGTGCCAGCAGTTTAGTGGCGGGGGGTCCCGCCGGGGAGCTGTTTTTT. Its protein product is CASSLVAGGPAGELFF. The chain links TRBV27 to TRBJ2-2; 8 bases agree with TRBD2. From germline, CDR1 is MNHEY and CDR2 SMNVEV (reference sequence). With V trimmed by 2 bases and J by 6 bases, 8 bases remained unmatched. The CDR3 spans 16 residues.